Presented here are 32 T cell receptor beta chains from one specimen sequenced in a study of blood T cell repertoires in COVID-19. Some clones are missing from TCRdb's copy, which holds only in-frame ones; the method was immunoSEQ multiplex PCR. The sample records around 230,000 clones, approximately 88% being singletons. Sequenced input: peripheral blood. Source of these receptors: a middle-aged man with acute or convalescent COVID-19.

The chain uses TRBV2 and TRBJ2-1; 12 bases align to TRBD2. This CDR3 region has 14 residues. Germline CDR1 SNHLY, CDR2 FYNNEI. The CDR3 sequence is CAAPSGRAGNEQFF. In DNA form, the CDR3 reads TGTGCTGCCCCTAGCGGGAGGGCGGGCAATGAGCAGTTCTTC. The full variable domain, its missing parts supplied by reference TRBV2 and TRBJ2-1, is EPEVTQTPSHQVTQMGQEVILRCVPISNHLYFYWYRQILGQKVEFLVSFYNNEISEKSEIFDDQFSVERPDGSNFTLKIRSTKLEDSAMYFCAAPSGRAGNEQFFGPGTRLTVL.

The J gene is TRBJ1-2, the V gene TRBV6-5; no firm D call. CDR1 and CDR2 (germline): MNHEY, SVGAGI. Trimming removed 1 base at V and 4 bases at J, with 10 bases between. This CDR3 is built from 14 residues. The DNA for the CDR3 is TGTGCCAGCAGTTACTTTCCCGCCAGCTATGGCTACACCTTC. Translated, it gives CASSYFPASYGYTF.

The sample holds one count of this clone. This rearrangement joins TRBV5-5 to TRBJ1-3; no reliable D call. V was trimmed by 0 bases and J by 2 bases, leaving 9 bases between them. The CDR3 consists of 15 residues. In germline, CDR1 is SGHKS, CDR2 YYEKEE (reference sequence). The CDR3 nucleotides read TGTGCCAGCAGCTTGGGCCAGCGAACTGGAAACACCATATATTTT. This codes for CASSLGQRTGNTIYF.

In its sample, this clone was seen once. V usage is TRBV6-5 and J usage is TRBJ1-1, with 8 bases lining up with TRBD1. CDR1 and CDR2 (germline): MNHEY, SVGAGI. The ends lost 8 bases at V and 4 bases at J; junction bases unmatched: 9. The length of the CDR3 is 14 residues. The CDR3 here is CASSTGTGFTEAFF. DNA of the CDR3: TGTGCCAGCTCGACCGGGACAGGCTTCACTGAAGCTTTCTTT.

The V and J genes are TRBV7-2 and TRBJ1-6; 9 positions match TRBD1. Trimming took 5 bases from V and 8 from J; bases not matched to a gene: 7. CDR1 and CDR2 (germline): SGHTA, FQGNSA. The CDR3 runs to 15 residues. CDR3 residues: CASSPGTGSYSPLHF. The CDR3 nucleotides are TGTGCCAGCAGCCCCGGGACAGGGAGTTATTCACCCCTCCACTTT. Looking up the rest from reference TRBV7-2 and TRBJ1-6 gives the full variable domain: GAGVSQSPSNKVTEKGKDVELRCDPISGHTALYWYRQSLGQGLEFLIYFQGNSAPDKSGLPSDRFSAERTGGSVSTLTIQRTQQEDSAVYLCASSPGTGSYSPLHFGNGTRLTVT.

This chain joins TRBV7-9 and TRBJ2-2; D is possibly TRBD2 (6 bases). CDR1 is SEHNR and CDR2 is FQNEAQ in the germline V gene (reference sequence). V lost 4 bases, J lost 6 bases, and 9 bases lay in between. The CDR3 is made up of 13 amino acids. The DNA of the CDR3 is TGTGCCAGCAGCTACGGGGGTTCCGGGGAGCTGTTTTTT. Its translation: CASSYGGSGELFF.

This clone was seen only a few times. The genes are TRBV19 and TRBJ1-6; no definite D call. V was trimmed by 3 bases and J by 10 bases, leaving 7 bases between them. The CDR3 consists of 12 residues. Germline CDR1 LNHDA, CDR2 SQIVND (reference sequence). This CDR3 reads CASSIERSPLHF. Here the CDR3 DNA reads TGTGCCAGTAGTATCGAGAGATCACCCCTCCACTTT.

V is TRBV7-6 and J is TRBJ1-3; 9 bases align to TRBD1. After removal of 5 bases from V and 3 bases from J, the junction contained 8 bases not matched to a gene. The CDR3 is made up of 16 amino acids. Per germline, CDR1 SGHVS and CDR2 FNYEAQ. CDR3 DNA sequence: TGTGCCAGCAGCATGACAGGGGGAGGAATTGGAAACACCATATATTTT. Translating it yields CASSMTGGGIGNTIYF.

This clone was detected a few times. V usage is TRBV2 and J usage is TRBJ2-1; D is possibly TRBD2 (6 bases). Germline assignment: CDR1 SNHLY and CDR2 FYNNEI. The CDR3 consists of 13 residues. V was pared by 5 bases and J by 6 bases, with 11 bases between. Here the CDR3 DNA reads TGTGCCAGCAGTAAGACTAGTTCCAATGAGCAGTTCTTC. The encoded protein is CASSKTSSNEQFF.

The chain combines TRBV29-1 with TRBJ2-2; 9 bases map to TRBD1. Germline CDR1 reads SQVTM; CDR2 reads ANQGSEA. The trim removed 2 bases at V and 7 bases at J, leaving 8 bases unmatched. The CDR3 covers 15 residues. DNA for the CDR3: TGCAGCGTTGAAACATCGGGACAGGGTAACGGGGAGCTGTTTTTT. Protein: CSVETSGQGNGELFF.

J is TRBJ2-3 and V is TRBV11-2, with TRBD2 matching over 8 bases. The CDR3 is made up of 17 amino acids. Germline CDR1 SGHAT, CDR2 FQNNGV. V lost 1 base and J lost 6; bases outside the gene matches: 12. The CDR3 coding sequence is TGTGCCAGCAGCTTAGTAGGGAACGGGAGGGCCCCGGATACGCAGTATTTT. Its protein product is CASSLVGNGRAPDTQYF.

The J gene is TRBJ2-1, the V gene TRBV11-3; TRBD2 agrees at 7 bases. Germline V gives CDR1 SGHNT, CDR2 YENEEA. J gave up 3 bases and V 5 bases, and 7 bases lay outside the gene matches. This CDR3 is built from 15 residues. As DNA, the CDR3 is TGTGCCAGCAGCCCCGGACTAGTGATCTACAATGAGCAGTTCTTC. It yields the protein CASSPGLVIYNEQFF.

V and J are TRBV7-6 and TRBJ2-1; 8 bases are shared with TRBD2. In germline, CDR1 is SGHVS, CDR2 FNYEAQ. The CDR3 is made up of 15 amino acids. V lost 2 bases and J lost 6; bases outside the gene matches: 6. Here the CDR3 DNA reads TGTGCCAGCAGCTTACTAAGCGGGAGTACCAATGAGCAGTTCTTC. It specifies CASSLLSGSTNEQFF.

In its sample, this clone was seen once. The chain combines TRBV7-9 with TRBJ1-4; 9 positions agree with TRBD1. The CDR3 is made up of 16 amino acids. Germline V lookup: CDR1 SEHNR, CDR2 FQNEAQ (reference sequence). J gave up 7 bases and V 5 bases, and 11 bases lay outside the gene matches. CDR3 nucleotide sequence: TGTGCCAGCAGCGCACGTAACAGGGGGCAGGGTGAAAAACTGTTTTTT. Translation gives CASSARNRGQGEKLFF. Full variable domain (missing parts from reference TRBV7-9 and TRBJ1-4): DTGVSQNPRHKITKRGQNVTFRCDPISEHNRLYWYRQTLGQGPEFLTYFQNEAQLEKSRLLSDRFSAERPKGSFSTLEIQRTEQGDSAMYLCASSARNRGQGEKLFFGSGTQLSVL.

The chain is built from TRBV12-3 or TRBV12-4 and TRBJ2-3, with 8 bases that match TRBD1. The V gene end was trimmed by 5 bases and the J gene end by 6 bases; junction bases not matched to a gene: 4. This CDR3 is built from 13 residues. The CDR3 here is CASSIQGADTQYF. The CDR3 DNA reads TGTGCCAGCAGTATCCAGGGGGCGGATACGCAGTATTTT.

The chain carries TRBV3-1 (or the pseudogene TRBV3-2) and TRBJ2-2, with TRBD2 matching over 10 bases. Germline lookup yields CDR1 LGHDT and CDR2 YNNKEL (reference sequence). The CDR3 spans 20 residues. After removal of 1 base from V and 3 bases from J, the junction contained 14 bases not matched to a gene. The CDR3 nucleotides are TGTGCCAGCAGCCAAGTGAGCGGGAGGGCCGGTTTCATGGACACCGGGGAGCTGTTTTTT. It is translated as CASSQVSGRAGFMDTGELFF.

This clone occurred a few times. The chain recombines TRBV2 with TRBJ1-4; tentatively, D is TRBD1 (6 bases). Germline values: CDR1 SNHLY, CDR2 FYNNEI. The CDR3 runs to 15 residues. Trimming took 4 bases from V and 5 from J, leaving 14 bases between them. In nucleotides, the CDR3 is TGTGCCAGCAGTGTACAGGGTCTACTGAATGAAAAACTGTTTTTT. It yields the protein CASSVQGLLNEKLFF.

This clone has more than one count but fewer than ten. The DNA of the CDR3 is TGTGCCAGCAGCAAAACACGACAGGGAACGAACACCGGGGAGCTGTTTTTT. It specifies CASSKTRQGTNTGELFF. J is TRBJ2-2 and V is TRBV7-8; TRBD1 aligns across 7 bases. Germline V gene lookup returns CDR1 SGHVS and CDR2 FQNEAQ. This CDR3 is built from 17 residues. J was trimmed by 0 bases and V by 5 bases; bases with no gene match: 9.

CDR3 in DNA: TGTGCCAGCAGCCAAGACGGTCTAGCTGCTATTACCTACAATGAGCAGTTCTTC. Translating gives CASSQDGLAAITYNEQFF. This chain connects TRBV3-1 (or the pseudogene TRBV3-2) to TRBJ2-1, with D possibly being TRBD2 (5 bases). CDR1 is LGHDT, CDR2 YNNKEL, per germline (reference sequence). There are 18 residues in the CDR3. Trimming left V 0 bases short and J 2 bases short, with 17 bases between.

The chain joins TRBV30 to TRBJ2-1, with TRBD2 matching over 7 bases. Germline CDR1 is GTSNPN and CDR2 is SVGIG (reference sequence). The CDR3 runs to 12 residues. V lost 2 bases and J lost 9; bases outside the gene matches: 4. In nucleotides, the CDR3 is TGTGCCTGGAGTACTAGCGCGGGTGAGCAGTTCTTC. Translated: CAWSTSAGEQFF.

This chain uses TRBV19 with TRBJ1-1; 9 bases are shared with TRBD1. Trimming removed 7 bases from V and 0 bases from J; junction bases left unmatched: 15. The length of the CDR3 is 18 residues. Germline V lookup: CDR1 LNHDA, CDR2 SQIVND (reference sequence). The CDR3 nucleotides are TGTGCCAGTACCGCAACCCCGGGACAGGGAGGGATGAACACTGAAGCTTTCTTT. It encodes CASTATPGQGGMNTEAFF.

The V and J genes are TRBV18 and TRBJ2-7; TRBD2 aligns across 8 bases. Per germline, CDR1 KGHSH and CDR2 LQKENI. The CDR3 has 14 amino acids. V trimming: 6 bases; J trimming: 6 bases; junction bases outside the gene matches: 10. The DNA for the CDR3 is TGTGCCAGCTCTTCCGGGGGGGGCCCAGGCGAGCAGTACTTC. Translating it yields CASSSGGGPGEQYF. The full variable domain, in which reference TRBV18 and TRBJ2-7 provide the parts outside the CDR3, is NAGVMQNPRHLVRRRGQEARLRCSPMKGHSHVYWYRQLPEEGLKFMVYLQKENIIDESGMPKERFSAEFPKEGPSILRIQQVVRGDSAAYFCASSSGGGPGEQYFGPGTRLTVT.

The chain employs TRBV4-3 and TRBJ2-7; D not certain. Germline-derived CDR1 and CDR2 are LGHNA and YSLEER. The CDR3 is 13 amino acids. V lost 0 bases and J 3 bases, leaving 6 bases between the germline ends. CDR3 in DNA: TGCGCCAGCAGCCAAGATGGGCGCTACGAGCAGTACTTC. This gives the protein CASSQDGRYEQYF.

This chain joins TRBV5-3 and TRBJ1-5, with 11 bases that match TRBD1. TRBV5-3 is designated an ORF whose function remains uncertain. V lost 7 bases to trimming and J lost 2 bases; unmatched junction nucleotides: 5. This CDR3 has 15 residues. The CDR3 DNA is TGTGCCAGAGGACCGGGACAGGGGGGCAATCAGCCCCAGCATTTT. Translation gives CARGPGQGGNQPQHF.

The genes are TRBV11-3 and TRBJ2-5; 7 bases match TRBD1. The CDR3 length is 15 residues. V dropped 1 base and J dropped 3; count of bases not matched to a gene: 5. Per germline, CDR1 SGHNT and CDR2 YENEEA. CDR3 sequence reads: CASSLGTGPEETQYF. The CDR3, as DNA: TGTGCCAGCAGCTTAGGGACAGGTCCTGAAGAGACCCAGTACTTC.

This clone was counted once. The chain combines TRBV12-2 with TRBJ1-1; TRBD1, the table's D call, was not compared with the DNA. TRBV12-2 is listed as a pseudogene. This CDR3 region has 18 residues. For the CDR3, the DNA is TGTGCAAGTCGCTCGCCCAAAACGACAGTTATCAACAACACTGAAGCTTTCTTT. Translation: CASRSPKTTVINNTEAFF.

The chain employs TRBV27 and TRBJ2-5; D ambiguous. This CDR3 is built from 13 residues. Germline assignment: CDR1 MNHEY and CDR2 SMNVEV (reference sequence). Trimming stripped 5 bases from V and 4 bases from J, with 11 bases between. The CDR3 DNA sequence: TGTGCCAGCAGTAGAGCGCGAGGAGAGACCCAGTACTTC. Protein product: CASSRARGETQYF.

The V and J genes are TRBV6-5 and TRBJ2-5; TRBD2 matches 7 bases. V shed 2 bases, J shed 4 bases, and the junction held 7 bases outside the gene matches. The CDR3 totals 15 residues. Germline V gene sequence: CDR1 MNHEY, CDR2 SVGAGI. CDR3 sequence reads: CASSYDLTSSETQYF. The CDR3 DNA reads TGTGCCAGCAGTTACGATTTGACTAGCTCAGAGACCCAGTACTTC.

The chain employs TRBV18 and TRBJ2-1; 9 bases fit TRBD1. CDR1 and CDR2 from the germline V gene are KGHSH and LQKENI. The CDR3 length is 15 residues. After removal of 2 bases from V and 9 bases from J, the junction contained 8 bases not matched to a gene. The CDR3 region has the DNA TGTGCCAGCTCACCAGACAGGGGGGAGAGTACTGAGCAGTTCTTC. It codes for CASSPDRGESTEQFF.

This chain uses TRBV7-9 with TRBJ2-5, with D tentatively TRBD1 (6 bases). CDR3 size: 13 residues. V was clipped by 6 bases and J by 7 bases, with 15 bases between them. CDR1 and CDR2 (germline): SEHNR, FQNEAQ (reference sequence). The CDR3 protein is CASRIDRLLTQYF. The CDR3 nucleotides read TGTGCCAGCAGGATTGACAGGTTGTTGACCCAGTACTTC.

The chain links TRBV10-3 to TRBJ1-2, with D possibly TRBD1 on 6 matching bases. The CDR3 spans 14 residues. Trimming shortened V by 11 bases and J by 1 base, and 17 bases separated the two germline ends. Germline values: CDR1 ENHRY, CDR2 SYGVKD. The CDR3 nucleotides read TGTGCCTCCAGACATGGACAGAATAACTATGGCTACACCTTC. Amino acids: CASRHGQNNYGYTF.

This chain links TRBV11-2 with TRBJ2-7; 7 bases line up with TRBD1. Trimming at V came to 4 bases and at J to 7 bases, leaving 13 bases not matched to a gene. CDR1 SGHAT and CDR2 FQNNGV come from the germline V gene. The CDR3 length is 15 residues. The CDR3 DNA is TGTGCCAGCAGCTCGAACAGGGGAAGCTGGGAGGAGCAGTACTTC. It is translated as CASSSNRGSWEEQYF.